Listed below are T cell receptor beta chains from one sample, sequenced in a study of control samples from healthy donors and cancer patients. The data were produced by immunoSEQ multiplex PCR, yet TCRdb's version contains in-frame clones alone and is incomplete. The sample features about 200,000 clones, with under 2.5% in its top ten. The sequenced material came from blood. The source of these receptors is a woman in her thirties in good health. CDR3s include the opening cysteine and the closing phenylalanine or tryptophan. The D gene is left open where the match is weak.

j_gene	v_gene	d_gene	CDR3nt	CDR3aa
TRBJ2-1	TRBV5-8	NA	TGTGCCAGCAGCTTTAGTGACTACAATGAGCAGTTCTTC	CASSFSDYNEQFF
TRBJ2-7	TRBV4-2	NA	TGTGCCAGCAGCCAAGAGCAGTCTATCTCCTACGAGCAGTACTTC	CASSQEQSISYEQYF
TRBJ1-1	TRBV16	NA	TGTGCCAGCAGCAAATACAGATTTATGAACACTGAAGCTTTCTTT	CASSKYRFMNTEAFF
TRBJ1-3	TRBV28	NA	TGTGCCAGCAGTTCCTCGTCACAGGGCGCTGGAAACACCATATATTTT	CASSSSSQGAGNTIYF
TRBJ2-7	TRBV6-2/TRBV6-3	NA	TGTGCCAGCAGTTACTTGGAGGACTACGAGCAGTACTTC	CASSYLEDYEQYF
TRBJ1-2	TRBV10-3	NA	TGTGCCATCAGTGAAGACAGCACCCCTGGGCGCTACACCTTC	CAISEDSTPGRYTF
TRBJ1-6	TRBV5-8	NA	TGTGCCAGCAGCCCCGGTCAAATCCCGAGCTCCTATAATTCACCCCTCCACTTT	CASSPGQIPSSYNSPLHF
TRBJ2-3	TRBV9	NA	TGTGCCAGCAGCGTAGATGGGGGAAACACAGATACGCAGTATTTT	CASSVDGGNTDTQYF
TRBJ1-1	TRBV4-1	NA	TGCGCCAGCAGCCAACTAGCAGGATTTAACACTGAAGCTTTCTTT	CASSQLAGFNTEAFF
TRBJ1-1	TRBV6-6	TRBD1	TGTGCCAGCTCTTTAACCGGGACAGGGAACACTGAAGCTTTCTTT	CASSLTGTGNTEAFF
TRBJ2-1	TRBV27	NA	TGTGCCAGCAGTTTTTGGCAGGGTTCACACGATGAGCAGTTCTTC	CASSFWQGSHDEQFF
TRBJ2-7	TRBV19	NA	TGTGCCAGTAGCAGCGGGACAGGCACCTACGAGCAGTACTTC	CASSSGTGTYEQYF
TRBJ2-2	TRBV19	TRBD2	TGTGCCAGTACGATGGCGGGGGGCTCGAACACCGGGGAGCTGTTTTTT	CASTMAGGSNTGELFF
TRBJ1-5	TRBV27	NA	TGTGCCAGCAGTTTAAATCACAGGCAGCCCCAGCATTTT	CASSLNHRQPQHF
TRBJ1-6	TRBV7-9	TRBD1	TGTGCCAGCAGCTTGAACAGGGGTGGCTCACCCCTCCACTTT	CASSLNRGGSPLHF
TRBJ1-3	TRBV5-1	NA	TGCGCCAGCAGCTTGGTAATCTCCTCTGGAAACACCATATATTTT	CASSLVISSGNTIYF
TRBJ1-3	TRBV9	NA	TGTGCCAGCACCCCTGCCAGCGCAAGAAACACCATATATTTT	CASTPASARNTIYF
TRBJ2-3	TRBV7-2	TRBD2	TGTGCCAGCAGCTTATACCTAGCGGGGGGAACTGGGGATACGCAGTATTTT	CASSLYLAGGTGDTQYF
TRBJ2-3	TRBV4-2	NA	TGTGCCAGCAGCCAAGGTAGCCAGTTTTTCACAGATACGCAGTATTTT	CASSQGSQFFTDTQYF